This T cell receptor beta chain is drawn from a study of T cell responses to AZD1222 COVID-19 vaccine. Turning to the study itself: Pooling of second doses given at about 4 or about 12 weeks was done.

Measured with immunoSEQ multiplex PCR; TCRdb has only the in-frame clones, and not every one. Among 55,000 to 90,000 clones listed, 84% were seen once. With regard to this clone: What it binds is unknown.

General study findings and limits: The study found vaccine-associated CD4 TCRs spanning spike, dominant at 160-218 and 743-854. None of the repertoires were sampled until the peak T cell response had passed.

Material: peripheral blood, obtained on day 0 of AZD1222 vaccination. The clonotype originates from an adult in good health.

CDR3 residues: CASSLVAGTVGEQYF. In DNA form, the CDR3 reads TGTGCCAGCAGCTTAGTAGCAGGGACGGTTGGAGAGCAGTACTTC. V and J are TRBV7-2 and TRBJ2-7; D assignment may be TRBD1 or TRBD2 (5 bases each). Per the germline V gene, CDR1 is SGHTA and CDR2 is FQGNSA. The CDR3 totals 15 residues. Trimming took off 1 base at V and 7 bases at J, with 17 bases between the two ends.